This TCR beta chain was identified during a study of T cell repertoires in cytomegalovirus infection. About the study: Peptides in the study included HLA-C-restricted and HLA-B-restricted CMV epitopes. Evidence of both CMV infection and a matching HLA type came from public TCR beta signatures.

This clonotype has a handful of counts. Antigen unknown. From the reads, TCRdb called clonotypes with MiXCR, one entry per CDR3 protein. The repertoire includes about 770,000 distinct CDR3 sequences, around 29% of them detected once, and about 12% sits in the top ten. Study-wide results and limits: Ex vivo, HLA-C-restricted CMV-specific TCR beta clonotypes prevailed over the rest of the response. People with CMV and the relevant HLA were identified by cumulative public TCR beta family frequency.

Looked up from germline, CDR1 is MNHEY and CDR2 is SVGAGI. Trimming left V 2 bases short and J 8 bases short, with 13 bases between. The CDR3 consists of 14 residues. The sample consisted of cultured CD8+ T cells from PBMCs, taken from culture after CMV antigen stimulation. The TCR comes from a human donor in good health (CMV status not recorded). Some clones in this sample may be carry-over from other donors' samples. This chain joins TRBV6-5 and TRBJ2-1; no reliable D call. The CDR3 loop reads CASSYEVADDEQFF. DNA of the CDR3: TGTGCCAGCAGTTACGAGGTGGCGGACGATGAGCAGTTCTTC.